One and the same sample provided the 6 T cell receptor beta chains below, sequenced in a study of neoadjuvant anti-PD-1 for oral cavity cancer. Some clones are missing from TCRdb's copy, which holds only in-frame ones; the method was immunoSEQ multiplex PCR. This sample has 6,900 or so clones, with about 80% found just once. This specimen consisted of PBMCs, obtained before nivolumab (anti-PD-1) treatment. The origin of the receptors is a person aged 35-79 years with oral cavity squamous cell carcinoma.

CDR3 sequence (DNA): TGTGCCAGCAGCTTGGGCGGCGGACGCGGTTTTGACACTGAAGCTTTCTTT. Amino acid sequence: CASSLGGGRGFDTEAFF. V usage is TRBV5-4 and J usage is TRBJ1-1; no clear D. Between the trimmed V and J ends, which lost 0 bases and 3 bases, there was a span of 18 bases. Germline CDR1 is SGHNT and CDR2 is YYREEE (reference sequence). CDR3 length equals 17 residues.

This clone was detected only a few times. The chain employs TRBV18 and TRBJ1-6; TRBD1 might be the D (5 bases). The CDR3 runs to 16 residues. Germline V CDR1 and CDR2: KGHSH, LQKENI. Trimming left V 4 bases short and J 3 bases short, with 13 bases between. The CDR3 bases are TGTGCCAGCTCACAAGACAGAACCTTCTATAATTCACCCCTCCACTTT. Its protein is CASSQDRTFYNSPLHF.

The rearrangement uses TRBV6-5 and TRBJ1-5; the D is unclear. Germline V CDR1 and CDR2: MNHEY, SVGAGI. The ends were cut back, 5 bases at V and 5 bases at J, with 10 bases in the middle. The CDR3 runs 13 residues. CDR3 DNA: TGTGCCAGCAGTACCTTCACTGATCAGCCCCAGCATTTT. This gives the protein CASSTFTDQPQHF.

The rearrangement joins TRBV7-6 to TRBJ2-4; perhaps TRBD1 as D (6 bases). Trimming removed 0 bases from V and 6 bases from J, with 15 bases in between. The CDR3 extends over 16 amino acids. Germline CDR1 is SGHVS and CDR2 is FNYEAQ. In DNA, the CDR3 is TGTGCCAGCAGCTTAGCGGGTTATGGGACATCAAACATTCAGTACTTC. It specifies CASSLAGYGTSNIQYF.

J is TRBJ1-2 and V is TRBV30; D is undetermined. The V gene's germline CDR1 is GTSNPN and CDR2 SVGIG (reference sequence). This CDR3 region has 10 residues. V was shortened by 4 bases and J by 4 bases, with 4 bases between the two germline ends. The CDR3 loop reads CAWKAYGYTF. The CDR3 nucleotides read TGTGCCTGGAAGGCCTATGGCTACACCTTC.

This chain links TRBV6-1 with TRBJ1-6; unclear D gene. The germline CDR1 and CDR2 sequences are MNHNS and SASEGT. This CDR3 is built from 14 residues. V was cut by 11 bases and J by 2 bases, with 13 bases left in between. The chain's CDR3 is CARSIEPYNSPLHF. In nucleotides, the CDR3 is TGTGCCCGTTCTATAGAGCCCTATAATTCACCCCTCCACTTT.